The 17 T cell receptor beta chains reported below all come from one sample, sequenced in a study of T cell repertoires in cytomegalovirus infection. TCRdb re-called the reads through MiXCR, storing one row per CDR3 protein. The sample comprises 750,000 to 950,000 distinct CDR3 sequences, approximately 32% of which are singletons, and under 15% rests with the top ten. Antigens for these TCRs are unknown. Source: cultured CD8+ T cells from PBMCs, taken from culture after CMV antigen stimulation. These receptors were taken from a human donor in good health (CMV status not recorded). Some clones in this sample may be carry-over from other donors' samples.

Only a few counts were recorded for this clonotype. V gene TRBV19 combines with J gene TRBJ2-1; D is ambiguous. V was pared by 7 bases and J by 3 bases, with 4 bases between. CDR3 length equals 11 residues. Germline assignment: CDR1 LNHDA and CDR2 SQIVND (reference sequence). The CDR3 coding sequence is TGTGCCAGTACCGACTACAATGAGCAGTTCTTC. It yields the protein CASTDYNEQFF.

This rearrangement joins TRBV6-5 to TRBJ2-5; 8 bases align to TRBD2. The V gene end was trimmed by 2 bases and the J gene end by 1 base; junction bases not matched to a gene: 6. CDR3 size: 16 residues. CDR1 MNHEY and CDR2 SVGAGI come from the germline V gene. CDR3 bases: TGTGCCAGCAGTTACAATGGGCGGGGGGCCCAAGAGACCCAGTACTTC. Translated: CASSYNGRGAQETQYF.

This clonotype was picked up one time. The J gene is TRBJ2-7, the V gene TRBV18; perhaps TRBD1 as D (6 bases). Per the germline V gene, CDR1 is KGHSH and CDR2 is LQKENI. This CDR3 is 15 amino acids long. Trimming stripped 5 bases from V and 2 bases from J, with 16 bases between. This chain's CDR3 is CASSESGTPTYEQYV. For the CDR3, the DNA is TGTGCCAGCTCAGAGTCCGGGACACCTACCTACGAGCAGTACGTC.

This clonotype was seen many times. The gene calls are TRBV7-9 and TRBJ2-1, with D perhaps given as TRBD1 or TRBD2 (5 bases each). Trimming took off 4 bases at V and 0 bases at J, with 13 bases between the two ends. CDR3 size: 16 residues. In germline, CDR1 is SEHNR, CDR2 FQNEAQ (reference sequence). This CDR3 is CASSSPWGSSYNEQFF. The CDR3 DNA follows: TGTGCCAGCAGCTCCCCTTGGGGGAGCTCCTACAATGAGCAGTTCTTC.

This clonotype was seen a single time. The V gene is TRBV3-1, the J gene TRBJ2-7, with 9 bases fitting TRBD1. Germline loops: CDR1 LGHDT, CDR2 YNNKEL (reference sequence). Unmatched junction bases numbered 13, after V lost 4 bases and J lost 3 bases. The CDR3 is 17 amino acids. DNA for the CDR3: TGTGCCAGCAGCCCCGGGACAGGGTGGCGCGAGGGCTACGAGCAGTACTTC. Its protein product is CASSPGTGWREGYEQYF.

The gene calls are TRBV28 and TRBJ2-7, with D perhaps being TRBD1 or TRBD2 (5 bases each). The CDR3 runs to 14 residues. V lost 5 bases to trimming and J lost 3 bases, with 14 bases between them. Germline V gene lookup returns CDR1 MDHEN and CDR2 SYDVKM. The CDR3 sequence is CASSGTEKLYEQYV. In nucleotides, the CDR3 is TGTGCCAGCAGTGGGACGGAGAAACTCTACGAGCAGTACGTC.

The CDR3 nucleotides are TGTGCCAGCCTCGTGGGGAAAGGACAGCCCCAGCATTTT. It encodes CASLVGKGQPQHF. This chain uses TRBV6-2 or TRBV6-3 with TRBJ1-5, with D unresolved. There are 13 residues in the CDR3. CDR1 is MNHEY and CDR2 is SVGEGT in the germline V gene. Trimming took off 8 bases at V and 7 bases at J, with 15 bases between the two ends.

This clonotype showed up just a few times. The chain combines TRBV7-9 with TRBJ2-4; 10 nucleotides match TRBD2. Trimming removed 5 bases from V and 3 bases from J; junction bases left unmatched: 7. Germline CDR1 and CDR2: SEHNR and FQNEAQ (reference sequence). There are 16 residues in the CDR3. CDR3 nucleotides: TGTGCCAGCAGCCCAACTAGCGGGGACCTCAAAAACATTCAGTACTTC. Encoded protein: CASSPTSGDLKNIQYF.

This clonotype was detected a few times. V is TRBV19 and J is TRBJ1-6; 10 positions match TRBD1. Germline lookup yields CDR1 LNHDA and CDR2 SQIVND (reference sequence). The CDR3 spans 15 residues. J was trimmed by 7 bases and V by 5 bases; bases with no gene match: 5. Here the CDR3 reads CASSQGQGWNSPLHF. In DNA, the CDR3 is TGTGCCAGTAGTCAGGGACAGGGGTGGAATTCACCCCTCCACTTT.

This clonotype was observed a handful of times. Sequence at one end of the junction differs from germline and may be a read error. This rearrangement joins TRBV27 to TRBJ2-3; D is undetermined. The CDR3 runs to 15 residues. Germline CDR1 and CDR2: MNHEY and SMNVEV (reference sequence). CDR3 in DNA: TGTGCCAGCCGTTTCCCGGCAGATCACACAGATACGCAGTATTTT. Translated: CASRFPADHTDTQYF.

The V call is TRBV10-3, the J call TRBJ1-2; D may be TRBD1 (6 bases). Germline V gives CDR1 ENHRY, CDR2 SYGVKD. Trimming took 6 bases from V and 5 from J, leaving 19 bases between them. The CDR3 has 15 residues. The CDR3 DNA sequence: TGTGCCATCAGAGGACAGTACCAGGGCGGGTATGGCTACACCTTC. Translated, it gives CAIRGQYQGGYGYTF.

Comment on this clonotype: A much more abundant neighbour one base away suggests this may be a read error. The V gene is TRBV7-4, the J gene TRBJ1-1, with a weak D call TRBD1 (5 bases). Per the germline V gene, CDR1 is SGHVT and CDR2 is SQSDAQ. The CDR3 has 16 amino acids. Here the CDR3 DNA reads TGTGGCAGCAGCTTAATCGGCGACCTGGGGGTCACTGAAGCTTTCTTT. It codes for CGSSLIGDLGVTEAFF.

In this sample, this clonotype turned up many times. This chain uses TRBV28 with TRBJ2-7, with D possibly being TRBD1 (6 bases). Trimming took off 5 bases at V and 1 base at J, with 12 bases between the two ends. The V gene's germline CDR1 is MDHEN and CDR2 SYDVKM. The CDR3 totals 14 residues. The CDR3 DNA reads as TGTGCCAGCAGTCCCCGGGACAAATCCTACGAGCAGTACGTC. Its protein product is CASSPRDKSYEQYV.

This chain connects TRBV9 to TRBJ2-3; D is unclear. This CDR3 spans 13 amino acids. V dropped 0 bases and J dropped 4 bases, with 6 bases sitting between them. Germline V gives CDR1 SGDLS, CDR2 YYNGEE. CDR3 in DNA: TGTGCCAGCAGCGTAGTGGAGTCAGATACGCAGTATTTT. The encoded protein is CASSVVESDTQYF.

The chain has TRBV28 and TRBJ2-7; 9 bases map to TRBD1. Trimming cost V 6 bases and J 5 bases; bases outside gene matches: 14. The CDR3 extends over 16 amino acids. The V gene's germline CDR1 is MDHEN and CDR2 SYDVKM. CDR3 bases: TGTGCCAGCAGCCTAGTTCCCGGGACAGGGTTGGACGAGCAGTACGTC. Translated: CASSLVPGTGLDEQYV.

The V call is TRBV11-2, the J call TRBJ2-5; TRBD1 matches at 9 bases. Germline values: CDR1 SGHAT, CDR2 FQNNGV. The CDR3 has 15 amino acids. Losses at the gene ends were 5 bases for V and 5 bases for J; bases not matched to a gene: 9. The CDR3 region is CASSPGQGGEETQYF. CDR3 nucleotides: TGTGCCAGCAGCCCGGGACAGGGAGGTGAGGAGACCCAGTACTTC.

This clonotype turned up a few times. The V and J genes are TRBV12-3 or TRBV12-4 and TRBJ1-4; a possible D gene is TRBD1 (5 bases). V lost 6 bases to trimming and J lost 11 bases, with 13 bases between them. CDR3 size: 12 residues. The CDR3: CASRLLGDKLFF. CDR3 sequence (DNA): TGTGCCAGCAGACTACTAGGGGACAAACTGTTTTTT.